The clone carrying this T cell receptor (beta chain) was found many times. Its antigen is as yet unknown. The sample is drawn from a study of blood T cells in healthy people across ages. Together with a sample-barcoded 5' primer, a J-beta primer mix was included in a second PCR lasting about 6 to 12 cycles. TCRdb itself ran the 5' RACE reads through MiXCR, one entry per CDR3 protein. The sample lists approximately 800,000 distinct CDR3 sequences; about 56% were seen once. V lost 1 base to trimming and J lost 4 bases, with 9 bases between them. The CDR3 covers 14 residues. Germline assignment: CDR1 SGHKS and CDR2 YYEKEE (reference sequence). The study's findings and limits: It was held that the diversity estimates obtained from one million T cells were underestimates. Expanded clonotype changes were possibly confounded by unknown donor CMV status.

The amount of total RNA extracted per sample was at least 5 micrograms. This sequence originates from a man aged 35-49 years in good health. Input material: blood. The J gene is TRBJ2-1, the V gene TRBV5-5; D is possibly TRBD1 (5 bases). The chain's CDR3 is CASSLPGMYNEQFF. CDR3 in DNA: TGTGCCAGCAGCTTGCCAGGGATGTACAATGAGCAGTTCTTC.